The clone carrying this TCR beta chain showed up just once. Its specificity is unknown. This CDR3 has 16 residues. Trimming at V came to 5 bases and at J to 7 bases, leaving 13 bases not matched to a gene. Germline loops: CDR1 MNHEY, CDR2 SMNVEV (reference sequence). Measured with immunoSEQ multiplex PCR; TCRdb has only the in-frame clones, and not every one. The sample comprises around 690,000 clones, roughly 87% of which are singletons, and about 34% rests with the top ten. The sample belongs to a study of shared clonotypes between healthy human individuals. The overall study: Aged between 18 and 49, the donors were a couple of women and three men.

Study-wide findings and caveats: The donor pool, a small one, limited the genetic and exposure-history diversity represented.

This clonotype was sampled from a man aged 18 to 29 in good health. Some clones in this sample may be carry-over from other donors' samples. V gene TRBV27 combines with J gene TRBJ2-1; 8 positions match TRBD2. The sequenced material came from memory CD8+ T cells from PBMCs. Sample subset: CD45RO+ cells pooled with CCR7-negative TemRA cells. The CDR3 DNA reads TGTGCCAGCAGTCCCCACCTCGGGAGGGCCGGGAATGAGCAGTTCTTC. Translated, it gives CASSPHLGRAGNEQFF.